The clone carrying this TCR beta chain has a handful of counts. One end of the junction is discordant with germline, which a read error may explain. This entry is derived from a study of post-analysis software for immune sequencing data. Sequencing libraries made from TCR beta cDNA carried unique molecular identifiers. TCRdb itself ran the PCR reads through MiXCR, one entry per CDR3 protein. Counted here are over 150,000 distinct CDR3 sequences, around 36% occurring once; the ten biggest clones make up 25% to 30%. Germline CDR1 reads MDHEN; CDR2 reads SYDVKM. The CDR3 contains 15 residues. V usage is TRBV28 and J usage is TRBJ1-1; tentatively, D is TRBD1 (6 bases). Sequencing used blood, obtained after autologous hematopoietic stem cell transplantation. This receptor was identified in a girl aged 10-17 years with multiple sclerosis. The CDR3 protein is CASRERQDLNIEAFF. The CDR3 bases are TGTGCCAGCAGAGAGAGACAGGACTTGAACATTGAAGCTTTCTTT.